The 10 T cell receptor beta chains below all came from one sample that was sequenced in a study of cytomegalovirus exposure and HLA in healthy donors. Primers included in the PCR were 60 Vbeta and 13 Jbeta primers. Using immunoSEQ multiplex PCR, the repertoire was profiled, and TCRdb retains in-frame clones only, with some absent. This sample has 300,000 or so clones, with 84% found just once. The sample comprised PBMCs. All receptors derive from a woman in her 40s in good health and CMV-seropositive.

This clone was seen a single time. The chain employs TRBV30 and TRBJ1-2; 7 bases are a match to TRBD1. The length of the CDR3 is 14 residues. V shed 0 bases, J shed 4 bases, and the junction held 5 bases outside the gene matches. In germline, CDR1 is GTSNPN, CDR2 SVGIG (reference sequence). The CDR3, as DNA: TGTGCCTGGAGTGTATTTCGGACAGGCTATGGCTACACCTTC. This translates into CAWSVFRTGYGYTF.

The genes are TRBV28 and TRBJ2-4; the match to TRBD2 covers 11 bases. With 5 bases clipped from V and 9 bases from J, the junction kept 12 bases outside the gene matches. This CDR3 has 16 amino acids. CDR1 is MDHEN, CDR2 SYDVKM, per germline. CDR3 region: CASSVAGTSGQGIQYF. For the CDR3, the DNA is TGTGCCAGCAGTGTTGCCGGGACTAGCGGCCAGGGCATTCAGTACTTC. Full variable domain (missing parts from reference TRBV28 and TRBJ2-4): DVKVTQSSRYLVKRTGEKVFLECVQDMDHENMFWYRQDPGLGLRLIYFSYDVKMKEKGDIPEGYSVSREKKERFSLILESASTNQTSMYLCASSVAGTSGQGIQYFGAGTRLSVL.

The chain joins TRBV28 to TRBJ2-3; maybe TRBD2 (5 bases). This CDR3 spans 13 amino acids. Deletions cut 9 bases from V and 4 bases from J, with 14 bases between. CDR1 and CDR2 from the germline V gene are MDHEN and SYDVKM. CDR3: CASTRSLADTQYF. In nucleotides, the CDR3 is TGTGCCAGTACTAGAAGCCTCGCAGATACGCAGTATTTT.

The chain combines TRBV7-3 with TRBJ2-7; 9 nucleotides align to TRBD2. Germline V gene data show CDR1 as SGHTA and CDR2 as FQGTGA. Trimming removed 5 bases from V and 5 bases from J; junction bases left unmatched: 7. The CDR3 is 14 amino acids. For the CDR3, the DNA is TGTGCCAGCAGCGCTCTAGCGGGATCTAACGAGCAGTACTTC. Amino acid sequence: CASSALAGSNEQYF.

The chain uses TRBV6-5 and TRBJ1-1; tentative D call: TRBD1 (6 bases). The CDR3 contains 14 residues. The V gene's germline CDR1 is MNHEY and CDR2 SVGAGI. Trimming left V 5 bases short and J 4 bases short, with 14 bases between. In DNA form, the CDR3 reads TGTGCCAGCAGTCACCTCTCCAGGGGCACTGAAGCTTTCTTT. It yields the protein CASSHLSRGTEAFF.

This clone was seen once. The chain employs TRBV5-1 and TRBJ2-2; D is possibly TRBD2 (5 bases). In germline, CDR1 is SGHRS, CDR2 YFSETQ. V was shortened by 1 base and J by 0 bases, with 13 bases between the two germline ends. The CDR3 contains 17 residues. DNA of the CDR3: TGCGCCAGCAGCTTGTGGATTTCAGCGGCGAACACCGGGGAGCTGTTTTTT. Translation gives CASSLWISAANTGELFF.

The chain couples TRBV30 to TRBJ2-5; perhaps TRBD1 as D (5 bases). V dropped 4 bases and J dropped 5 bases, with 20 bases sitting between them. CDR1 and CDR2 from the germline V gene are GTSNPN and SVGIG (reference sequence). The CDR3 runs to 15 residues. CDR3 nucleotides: TGTGCCTGGACCCCCGCAGGGCGAGTTGGGGAGACCCAGTACTTC. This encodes CAWTPAGRVGETQYF.

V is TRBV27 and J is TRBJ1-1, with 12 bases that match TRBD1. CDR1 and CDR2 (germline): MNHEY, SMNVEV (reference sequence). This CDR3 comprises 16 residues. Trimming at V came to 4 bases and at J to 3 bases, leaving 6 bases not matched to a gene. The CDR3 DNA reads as TGTGCCAGCAGTTCTCCGGGACAGGGGGCTGACACTGAAGCTTTCTTT. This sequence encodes CASSSPGQGADTEAFF.

The CDR3: CASTNMGQGPYGYTF. In DNA form, the CDR3 reads TGTGCCAGCACTAACATGGGACAGGGGCCCTATGGCTACACCTTC. This chain joins TRBV6-1 and TRBJ1-2, with 10 bases identical to TRBD1. The CDR3 has 15 residues. Germline V CDR1 and CDR2: MNHNS, SASEGT. V shed 7 bases, J shed 4 bases, and the junction held 9 bases outside the gene matches.

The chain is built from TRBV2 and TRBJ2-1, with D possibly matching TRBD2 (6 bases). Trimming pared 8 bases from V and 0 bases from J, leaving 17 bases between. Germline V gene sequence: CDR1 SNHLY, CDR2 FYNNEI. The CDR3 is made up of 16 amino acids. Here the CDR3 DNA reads TGTGCCAGCCAACTAGGAGGGCCGAGCTCCTACAATGAGCAGTTCTTC. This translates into CASQLGGPSSYNEQFF.